This TCR beta chain was profiled in a study of blood T cell repertoires in COVID-19. Sequenced by immunoSEQ multiplex PCR; TCRdb stores in-frame clones only, minus some. The data contain 120,000 to 150,000 clones, almost 85% of them singletons. The germline V gene encodes CDR1 MNHEY and CDR2 SVGAGI. This CDR3 is 15 amino acids long. Trimming cost V 4 bases and J 1 base; bases outside gene matches: 5. This receptor was obtained from a human donor with acute or convalescent COVID-19. The donor label of this sample is uncertain. The rearrangement joins TRBV6-5 to TRBJ1-1, with 8 positions matching TRBD1. Sequenced input: peripheral blood. CDR3 region: CASSSRQGRNTEAFF. In DNA, the CDR3 is TGTGCCAGCAGTTCGCGACAGGGGCGGAACACTGAAGCTTTCTTT.